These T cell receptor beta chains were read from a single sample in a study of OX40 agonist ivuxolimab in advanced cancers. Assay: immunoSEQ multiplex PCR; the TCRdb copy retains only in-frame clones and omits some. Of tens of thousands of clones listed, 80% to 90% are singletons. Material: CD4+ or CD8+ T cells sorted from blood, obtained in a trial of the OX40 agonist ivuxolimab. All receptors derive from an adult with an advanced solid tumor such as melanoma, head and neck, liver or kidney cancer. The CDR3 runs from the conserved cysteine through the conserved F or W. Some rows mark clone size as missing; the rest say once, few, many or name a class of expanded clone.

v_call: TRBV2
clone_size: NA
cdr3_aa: CASIRDGNQPQHF

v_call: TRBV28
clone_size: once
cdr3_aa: CASSPSGGGRLSGNTIYF

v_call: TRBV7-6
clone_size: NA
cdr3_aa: CASSPYRQPQHF

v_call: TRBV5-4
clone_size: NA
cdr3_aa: CASSLIAGEETQYF

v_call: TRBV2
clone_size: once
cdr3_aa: CARRGGSGANVLTF

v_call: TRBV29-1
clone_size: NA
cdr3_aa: CSGNRDHEQFF

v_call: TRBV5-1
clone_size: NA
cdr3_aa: CASSVGEPNTEAFF

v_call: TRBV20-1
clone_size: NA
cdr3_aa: CSALDYTQYF

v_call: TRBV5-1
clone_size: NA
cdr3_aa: CASSSVSSYNEQFF

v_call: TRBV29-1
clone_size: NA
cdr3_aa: CSVRNSGANTGELFF

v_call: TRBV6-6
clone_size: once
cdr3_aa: CASKAPGQQNIQYF

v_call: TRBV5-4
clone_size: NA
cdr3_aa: CASSPWTGGAWGYTF

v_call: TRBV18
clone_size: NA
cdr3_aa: CASSTPILTEAFF

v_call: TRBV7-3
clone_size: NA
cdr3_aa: CASSQNPRGDTQYF

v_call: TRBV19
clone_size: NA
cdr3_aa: CATRDRNKANYGYTF

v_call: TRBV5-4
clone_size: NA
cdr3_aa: CASSFPRVQGGYTF

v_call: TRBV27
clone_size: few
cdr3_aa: CASSLEGRKRNTIYF

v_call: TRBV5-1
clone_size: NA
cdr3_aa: CASSLEAGVNYGYTF

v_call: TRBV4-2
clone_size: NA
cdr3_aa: CASSFDRIQETQYF

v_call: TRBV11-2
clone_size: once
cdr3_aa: CASRLGASYNSPLHF

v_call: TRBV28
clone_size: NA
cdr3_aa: CASSPNYEQYF

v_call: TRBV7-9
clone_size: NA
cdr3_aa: CASSFRELAGNTGELFF

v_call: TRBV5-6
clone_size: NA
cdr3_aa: CASSWGTGSSYNSPLHF

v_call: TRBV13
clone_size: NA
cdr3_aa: CASRPDREKNSPLHF

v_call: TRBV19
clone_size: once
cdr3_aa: CASNKHPQDGYTF

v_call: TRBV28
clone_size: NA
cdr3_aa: CASSLRRGGTEAFF

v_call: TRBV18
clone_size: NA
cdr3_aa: CASSGGIEAFF

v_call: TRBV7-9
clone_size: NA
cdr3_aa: CASSKTGANSNQPQHF

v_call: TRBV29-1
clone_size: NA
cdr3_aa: CSVDGTSGGAVEQFF

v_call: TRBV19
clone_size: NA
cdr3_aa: CASSFAPGTWAAFF

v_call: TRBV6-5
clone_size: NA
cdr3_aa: CASRDGSTNEKLFF

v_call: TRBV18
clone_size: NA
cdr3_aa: CASSPGYLNTEAFF

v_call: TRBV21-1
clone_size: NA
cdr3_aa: CASPPAPRTENSNQPQHF

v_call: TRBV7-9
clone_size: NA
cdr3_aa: CASSLGTVLTGELFF

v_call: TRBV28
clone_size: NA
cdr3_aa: CASSLPKNTEAFF

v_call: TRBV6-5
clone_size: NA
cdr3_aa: CASSYGSGREGHTQYF

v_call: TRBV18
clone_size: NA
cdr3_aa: CASSPGLVSGEQYF

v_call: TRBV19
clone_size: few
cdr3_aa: CASSVLSTGTSNQPQHF

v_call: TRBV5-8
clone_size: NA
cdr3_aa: CASSLVGVYGYTF

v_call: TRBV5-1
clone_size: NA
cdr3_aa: CASSLTQAVYNEQFF

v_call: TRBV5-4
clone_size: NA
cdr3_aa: CASSLGGTVNEKLFF

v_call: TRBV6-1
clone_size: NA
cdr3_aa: CASRQEEANEKLFF

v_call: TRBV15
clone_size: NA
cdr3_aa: CATSIRSPYEQYF

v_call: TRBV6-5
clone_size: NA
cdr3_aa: CASSPRGAKQFF

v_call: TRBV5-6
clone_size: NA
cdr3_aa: CASSLGPSNTGELFF

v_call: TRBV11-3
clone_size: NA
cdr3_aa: CASSPDRGTDTQYF

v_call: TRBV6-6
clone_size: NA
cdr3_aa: CASSYSGAHGSEAFF

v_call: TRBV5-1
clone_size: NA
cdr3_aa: CASSIKPTFGEETQYF

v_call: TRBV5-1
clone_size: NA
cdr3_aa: CASSLGDQGRNGYTF

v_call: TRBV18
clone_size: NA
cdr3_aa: CASSPGGIGDTQYF

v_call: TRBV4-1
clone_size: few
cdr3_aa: CASSQGGLAGVGTGELFF

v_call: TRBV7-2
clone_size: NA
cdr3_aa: CASSSSLGTAGNTIYF

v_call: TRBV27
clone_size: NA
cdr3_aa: CASSRWGPYNSPLHF

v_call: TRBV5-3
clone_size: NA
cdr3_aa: CARSLGESSYNSPLHF

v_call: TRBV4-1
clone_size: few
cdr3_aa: CASSQEEGLAGGRYTDTQYF